The 7 T cell receptor beta chains in this list originate from one sample, sequenced in a study of blood T cells in healthy people across ages. The use of a sample-barcoded 5' primer and a J-beta primer mix characterized a second PCR of 7 to 11 cycles. TCRdb processed the 5' RACE reads anew with MiXCR; each CDR3 protein has one entry. The profile shows 700,000 to 900,000 distinct CDR3 sequences, approximately 55% of them singletons. Sequencing was carried out using blood. The source is a man older than 75 in good health.

The J gene is TRBJ2-7, the V gene TRBV4-2; D is unclear. Trimming removed 0 bases from V and 6 bases from J, with 12 bases in between. This CDR3 region has 14 residues. Germline values: CDR1 LGHNA, CDR2 YNFKEQ. This chain's CDR3 is CASSQDLDSPEQYF. CDR3 nucleotide sequence: TGTGCCAGCAGCCAAGATTTGGATTCACCCGAGCAGTACTTC.

The chain employs TRBV11-3 and TRBJ2-5, with D unclear. This CDR3 comprises 15 residues. With 2 bases removed from V and 1 base from J, the gap between germline ends came to 11 bases. CDR1 is SGHNT, CDR2 YENEEA, per germline. The CDR3 nucleotides are TGTGCCAGCAGCTTATCCCTGGTGTCCCAAGAGACCCAGTACTTC. It yields the protein CASSLSLVSQETQYF.

The rearrangement uses TRBV7-2 and TRBJ1-1; 7 nucleotides align to TRBD1. Germline CDR1 reads SGHTA; CDR2 reads FQGNSA. The CDR3 runs to 15 residues. After removal of 5 bases from V and 6 bases from J, the junction contained 12 bases not matched to a gene. CDR3 protein: CASSREQGNWAEAFF. As DNA, the CDR3 is TGTGCCAGCAGCCGTGAACAGGGGAATTGGGCTGAAGCTTTCTTT.

The chain links TRBV24-1 to TRBJ1-5; a possible D gene is TRBD1 (6 bases). This CDR3 contains 15 residues. Per germline, CDR1 KGHDR and CDR2 SFDVKD. V was cut by 5 bases and J by 7 bases, with 17 bases left in between. CDR3 region: CATSASRAGVQPQHF. Written as DNA, the CDR3 is TGTGCCACCAGTGCGTCCAGGGCAGGGGTCCAGCCCCAGCATTTT.

The chain carries TRBV24-1 and TRBJ2-5; the match to TRBD1 covers 7 bases. The V segment lost 0 bases and the J segment 11 bases; nucleotides outside the gene matches: 14. CDR1 is KGHDR and CDR2 is SFDVKD in the germline V gene. The CDR3 runs to 16 residues. CDR3 residues: CATSDLGQANFNEQYF. For the CDR3, the DNA is TGTGCCACCAGTGATTTGGGACAGGCGAATTTCAATGAGCAGTACTTC.

This clonotype was recorded once. This chain joins TRBV7-2 and TRBJ1-2, with no clear D. From germline, CDR1 is SGHTA and CDR2 FQGNSA. V lost 5 bases, J lost 6 bases, and 19 bases lay in between. This CDR3 is built from 15 residues. CDR3 amino acids: CASSRRQESTNGYTF. Here the CDR3 DNA reads TGTGCCAGCAGCCGTCGCCAGGAATCGACTAATGGCTACACCTTC. Full variable domain (rest looked up from reference TRBV7-2 and TRBJ1-2): GAGVSQSPSNKVTEKGKDVELRCDPISGHTALYWYRQSLGQGLEFLIYFQGNSAPDKSGLPSDRFSAERTGGSVSTLTIQRTQQEDSAVYLCASSRRQESTNGYTFGSGTRLTVV.

In this sample, this clonotype turned up a few times. V and J are TRBV6-1 and TRBJ2-3; a weak D match, TRBD1 (6 bases). Trimming cost V 6 bases and J 14 bases, with 33 bases left between them. CDR3 size: 17 residues. Germline CDR1 reads MNHNS; CDR2 reads SASEGT. CDR3 in amino acids: CASSSPFGQREHRYAYF. CDR3 sequence (DNA): TGTGCCAGCAGCAGCCCCTTCGGACAGCGCGAGCACAGATACGCGTATTTT.